This TCR beta chain appears in the sequencing data of a study of early T cells in non-severe SARS-CoV-2 infection. Study-level information: The sequenced material was bulk RNA from unsorted whole blood, and its chains were unpaired. Whole-study results and caveats: There was a bias toward anti-spike CD8 responses in VDJdb matching, which missed private and CD4 specificities.

Individually, cDNA molecules had unique molecular identifiers attached to them. TCRdb itself ran the 5' RACE reads through MiXCR, one entry per CDR3 protein. The table lists 27,000 or so distinct CDR3 sequences, 6% to 7% of them singletons. This clonotype has at least ten counts. Its antigen is not known. Looked up from germline, CDR1 is SGHTA and CDR2 is FQGNSA. CDR3 size: 12 residues. V dropped 4 bases and J dropped 3 bases, with 5 bases sitting between them. This chain connects TRBV7-2 to TRBJ2-3; D remains unclear. This clonotype was obtained from an adult who was a healthcare worker with PCR-confirmed SARS-CoV-2 infection or an uninfected control (not recorded which). What was sequenced was whole blood. For the CDR3, the DNA is TGTGCCAGCAGCTCACGAACAGATACGCAGTATTTT. Amino acids: CASSSRTDTQYF.